This is a list of T cell receptor beta chains from one sample in a study of T-cell reconstitution after alpha-beta-depleted transplantation in children. TCRdb analysed the PCR reads with MiXCR anew, one entry per CDR3 protein. Of about 830,000 distinct CDR3 sequences listed, under 20% are singletons. The source was PBMCs, mostly from graft donor cells, collected 360 days after TCRalphabeta/CD19-depleted stem cell transplant. These receptors were collected from a male patient between 5 and 17 years old who had a stem cell transplant for acute lymphoblastic leukemia, so the T cells may come from the graft donor. The CDR3 runs from the conserved cysteine through the conserved F or W. The D gene is left open where the match is weak. Only some rows state a clone size, as once, few, many or a class for expanded clones.

d_gene	abundance	v_gene	j_gene	CDR3aa	CDR3nt
TRBD2	few	TRBV15	TRBJ2-1	CATSRLRGLAPFNEQFF	TGTGCCACCAGCAGGTTAAGAGGACTAGCGCCCTTCAATGAGCAGTTCTTC
.	.	TRBV5-1	TRBJ2-7	CASSQGRGPPTYEQYF	TGCGCCAGCAGCCAGGGTCGGGGCCCCCCTACCTACGAGCAGTACTTC
TRBD2	.	TRBV7-6	TRBJ2-1	CASSPRLAGQFF	TGTGCCAGCAGTCCTAGACTAGCCGGGCAGTTCTTC
TRBD2	.	TRBV20-1	TRBJ2-7	CSAWTSGSSEQYF	TGCAGTGCCTGGACTAGCGGGAGTAGCGAGCAGTACTTC
.	few	TRBV27	TRBJ1-5	CASSSGDTDQPQHF	TGTGCCAGCAGTTCCGGGGACACTGATCAGCCCCAGCATTTT
.	.	TRBV12-3/TRBV12-4	TRBJ1-2	CARDREPTHYGYTF	TGTGCCAGGGACCGGGAGCCAACACACTATGGCTACACCTTC
.	few	TRBV14	TRBJ1-1	CASSQDLVRTEAFF	TGTGCCAGCAGCCAAGATCTCGTGAGAACTGAAGCTTTCTTT
TRBD2	.	TRBV20-1	TRBJ2-1	CSARGAGTSGDLYNEQFF	TGCAGTGCTAGAGGGGCAGGGACTAGCGGGGATCTTTACAATGAGCAGTTCTTC
TRBD2	few	TRBV15	TRBJ2-1	CATSRDHGTSGKGGEQFF	TGTGCCACCAGCAGAGATCACGGGACTAGCGGGAAAGGTGGTGAGCAGTTCTTC
TRBD2	many	TRBV7-7	TRBJ2-2	CASRTGLAGANTGELFF	TGTGCCAGCAGAACGGGACTAGCGGGTGCGAACACCGGGGAGCTGTTTTTT
.	.	TRBV20-1	TRBJ1-3	CSARQQGKNTIYF	TGCAGTGCTAGGCAGCAGGGCAAAAACACCATATATTTT
.	.	TRBV5-1	TRBJ1-1	CASSSRQVTNTEAFF	TGCGCCAGCAGCTCCCGACAGGTCACGAACACTGAAGCTTTCTTT
.	.	TRBV25-1	TRBJ2-3	CASRPPGAITDTQYF	TGTGCCAGCAGACCTCCGGGGGCCATCACAGATACGCAGTATTTT
.	.	TRBV20-1	TRBJ2-1	CSARREDSYNEQFF	TGCAGTGCTAGGAGGGAGGACTCCTACAATGAGCAGTTCTTC
.	.	TRBV9	TRBJ1-1	CASNGGGGLNTEAFF	TGTGCCAGCAACGGCGGGGGGGGTTTGAACACTGAAGCTTTCTTT
.	.	TRBV6-5	TRBJ2-1	CASSYHPPPRGPYHNEQFF	TGTGCCAGCAGTTACCACCCCCCTCCCAGGGGCCCCTACCACAATGAGCAGTTCTTC
TRBD2	few	TRBV6-5	TRBJ2-7	CASSYSREGRLEQYF	TGTGCCAGCAGTTACTCGCGGGAGGGCCGACTCGAGCAGTACTTC
.	.	TRBV5-1	TRBJ2-5	CASSKVQGPAQKIQETQYF	TGCGCCAGCAGCAAAGTACAGGGACCCGCACAGAAAATCCAAGAGACCCAGTACTTC
TRBD1	.	TRBV5-1	TRBJ2-1	CASMTGAYNEQFF	TGCGCCAGCATGACAGGGGCATACAATGAGCAGTTCTTC
.	.	TRBV18	TRBJ1-1	CASSPPWLPHTEAFF	TGTGCCAGCTCACCACCGTGGCTGCCCCACACTGAAGCTTTCTTT
.	many	TRBV29-1	TRBJ2-1	CSVGRDNEQFF	TGCAGCGTCGGACGGGACAATGAGCAGTTCTTC
TRBD2	few	TRBV12-5	TRBJ2-7	CASGLVLAGVPYEQYF	TGTGCTAGTGGTTTGGTTCTTGCGGGAGTGCCTTACGAGCAGTACTTC
.	.	TRBV29-1	TRBJ2-3	CSVEGFRSGRNTQYF	TGCAGCGTTGAAGGATTCAGGAGCGGGCGGAATACGCAGTATTTT
.	.	TRBV12-3/TRBV12-4	TRBJ1-5	CASRPDSYNQPQHF	TGTGCCAGCAGACCCGACAGCTACAATCAGCCCCAGCATTTT
.	few	TRBV10-3	TRBJ2-1	CAISLTGKYNEQFF	TGTGCCATCAGTCTCACGGGGAAATACAATGAGCAGTTCTTC
.	.	TRBV5-1	TRBJ2-1	CASSLDRGLLSSYNEQFF	TGCGCCAGCAGCTTGGACCGGGGCTTGTTAAGCTCCTACAATGAGCAGTTCTTC
TRBD2	few	TRBV20-1	TRBJ2-6	CSARSGAKGANVLTF	TGCAGTGCTAGGAGCGGGGCCAAAGGGGCCAACGTCCTGACTTTC
TRBD2	.	TRBV20-1	TRBJ2-3	CSARISREGRSDTQYF	TGCAGTGCTAGAATTTCCCGGGAGGGCCGATCAGATACGCAGTATTTT
.	.	TRBV7-9	TRBJ2-7	CASSSTPRLTYEQYF	TGTGCCAGCAGCTCCACTCCTAGACTCACGTACGAGCAGTACTTC
.	.	TRBV30	TRBJ2-5	CAWSVLGKETQYF	TGTGCCTGGAGTGTACTAGGCAAAGAGACCCAGTACTTC
.	.	TRBV18	TRBJ2-5	CASSPLVGTYQETQYF	TGTGCCAGCTCACCACTGGTAGGCACGTACCAAGAGACCCAGTACTTC
TRBD2	.	TRBV5-1	TRBJ2-1	CARSKGLAGGNEQFF	TGCGCCAGATCCAAAGGACTAGCGGGAGGTAATGAGCAGTTCTTC
.	few	TRBV12-5	TRBJ2-7	CASGLGAYEQYF	TGTGCTAGTGGTTTAGGAGCATACGAGCAGTACTTC
.	many	TRBV5-1	TRBJ2-5	CASSLGLGIGTQYF	TGCGCCAGCAGCTTGGGACTAGGAATTGGGACCCAGTACTTC
.	.	TRBV2	TRBJ2-1	CASRALAGSAHNEQFF	TGTGCCAGCAGGGCCTTGGCGGGTTCAGCTCACAATGAGCAGTTCTTC
TRBD2	many	TRBV5-1	TRBJ2-7	CASSLLVAGEQYF	TGCGCCAGCAGCTTGTTGGTAGCGGGAGAGCAGTACTTC
.	.	TRBV12-3/TRBV12-4	TRBJ2-2	CASRRTDFLANTGELFF	TGTGCCAGCAGAAGGACAGATTTTCTCGCGAACACCGGGGAGCTGTTTTTT
TRBD2	few	TRBV27	TRBJ2-1	CASSLFAPIGTIFGSYNEQFF	TGTGCCAGCAGTTTATTCGCTCCTATCGGGACTATCTTCGGGAGCTACAATGAGCAGTTCTTC
.	.	TRBV18	TRBJ2-3	CASSPRGRVRTDTQYF	TGTGCCAGCTCACCACGGGGGAGAGTGCGGACAGATACGCAGTATTTT
TRBD2	.	TRBV7-9	TRBJ2-1	CASSTPGGYNEQFF	TGTGCCAGCAGCACCCCGGGAGGATACAATGAGCAGTTCTTC
.	many	TRBV29-1	TRBJ2-2	CSVGAGPRAAGELFF	TGCAGCGTTGGGGCGGGCCCCCGCGCCGCCGGGGAGCTGTTTTTT
TRBD2	few	TRBV5-1	TRBJ2-5	CASSLPRLAGVGEETQYF	TGCGCCAGCAGTTTGCCCCGACTAGCGGGAGTGGGAGAAGAGACCCAGTACTTC
.	few	TRBV19	TRBJ1-5	CASGYDHGGNQPQHF	TGTGCCAGTGGATATGACCATGGCGGCAATCAGCCCCAGCATTTT
.	few	TRBV10-3	TRBJ1-1	CAISSGNTEAFF	TGTGCCATCAGTTCAGGAAACACTGAAGCTTTCTTT
TRBD2	few	TRBV29-1	TRBJ2-2	CSVELAATGELFF	TGCAGCGTTGAACTAGCGGCCACCGGGGAGCTGTTTTTT
.	.	TRBV7-3	TRBJ2-1	CASSLRDTEQFF	TGTGCCAGCAGCTTACGGGATACAGAGCAGTTCTTC
.	.	TRBV20-1	TRBJ2-3	CSASGEVADTQYF	TGCAGTGCTAGTGGGGAGGTCGCAGATACGCAGTATTTT
TRBD2	many	TRBV7-3	TRBJ2-1	CASSSTPGLAGNEQFF	TGTGCCAGCAGCTCGACTCCGGGACTAGCTGGGAATGAGCAGTTCTTC
.	.	TRBV20-1	TRBJ2-1	CSARNAGANEQFF	TGCAGTGCTAGAAACGCCGGGGCAAATGAGCAGTTCTTC
TRBD1	.	TRBV20-1	TRBJ1-1	CSARRDRGRSTEAFF	TGCAGTGCTCGCCGGGACAGGGGAAGGTCCACTGAAGCTTTCTTT
.	once	TRBV27	TRBJ2-3	CASGVADASRDTQYF	TGTGCCAGCGGGGTAGCGGATGCAAGCAGAGATACGCAGTATTTT
.	few	TRBV12-3/TRBV12-4	TRBJ2-5	CASSPVQRQETQYF	TGTGCCAGCAGCCCCGTCCAGCGCCAAGAGACCCAGTACTTC
.	.	TRBV4-2	TRBJ2-2	CASSPSNGELFF	TGTGCCAGCAGCCCCAGTAACGGGGAGCTGTTTTTT
TRBD1	.	TRBV27	TRBJ2-2	CASSLFPGTGISGELFF	TGTGCCAGCAGTTTATTCCCCGGGACAGGGATTTCCGGGGAGCTGTTTTTT